A single sample gave rise to the 26 T cell receptor beta chains below, sequenced in a study of identical twins. TCRdb analysed the 5' RACE reads with MiXCR anew, one entry per CDR3 protein. The sample includes roughly 770,000 distinct CDR3 sequences, approximately 18% seen only once; the top ten take around 13%. The same specimen was also included in a second study, on T cells expressing NK-cell markers.

Sequencing input: PBMCs. The origin of the receptors is a woman aged 18-30 years in good health.

The chain employs TRBV12-3 or TRBV12-4 and TRBJ2-7; 7 positions agree with TRBD2. The CDR3 runs to 14 residues. Trimming cost V 6 bases and J 4 bases; bases outside gene matches: 9. The CDR3 bases are TGTGCCAGCAGCTGGGGGGGGGTGAAATACGAGCAGTACTTC. The encoded protein is CASSWGGVKYEQYF.

The V call is TRBV27, the J call TRBJ2-3, with D possibly being TRBD1 (6 bases). The V and J ends lost 4 bases and 2 bases respectively, with 13 bases between them. CDR1 MNHEY and CDR2 SMNVEV come from the germline V gene (reference sequence). This CDR3 spans 15 amino acids. The CDR3 DNA reads TGTGCCAGCAGTTCCCCACAGGGTCCCACAGATACGCAGTATTTT. It specifies CASSSPQGPTDTQYF.

This clonotype was seen only a few times. The chain couples TRBV10-1 to TRBJ2-3, with 13 bases matching TRBD2. Looked up from germline, CDR1 is WNHNN and CDR2 is SYGVQD (reference sequence). The CDR3 runs 18 residues. Germline trimming cut 5 bases from V and 0 bases from J; bases unmatched to any gene: 8. The CDR3 DNA follows: TGCGCCAGCAGTTTATCCGGGACTAGCGGGGTCAGCACAGATACGCAGTATTTT. Translating it yields CASSLSGTSGVSTDTQYF.

V is TRBV11-2 and J is TRBJ1-1; the match to TRBD1 covers 8 bases. V lost 4 bases, J lost 4 bases, and 8 bases stayed unmatched. The CDR3 covers 15 residues. Germline V gives CDR1 SGHAT, CDR2 FQNNGV. The CDR3 DNA reads TGTGCCAGCAGCTCATCGGACAGGGTTGGCACTGAAGCTTTCTTT. Translating gives CASSSSDRVGTEAFF.

V gene TRBV20-1 combines with J gene TRBJ2-1; 15 nucleotides align to TRBD2. The CDR3 loop spans 16 amino acids. The V gene's germline CDR1 is DFQATT and CDR2 SNEGSKA (reference sequence). J gave up 9 bases and V 5 bases, and 11 bases lay outside the gene matches. The CDR3 DNA sequence: TGCAGTGCTGGCAGCGGACTAGCGGGAGGGAGTGGTGAGCAGTTCTTC. Protein: CSAGSGLAGGSGEQFF.

V gene TRBV20-1 combines with J gene TRBJ1-4; TRBD1 is a possible D gene (5 bases). The V end lost 3 bases, the J end lost 7 bases, and 12 bases lay between the germline ends. This CDR3 has 13 residues. Germline CDR1 is DFQATT and CDR2 is SNEGSKA (reference sequence). The CDR3 DNA reads as TGCAGTGCTAGTAGGGGAATTGGTGAAAAACTGTTTTTT. This gives the protein CSASRGIGEKLFF.

This chain joins TRBV2 and TRBJ2-7, with D possibly matching TRBD2 (5 bases). The CDR3 extends over 15 amino acids. Germline lookup yields CDR1 SNHLY and CDR2 FYNNEI. The V end lost 2 bases, the J end lost 8 bases, and 19 bases lay between the germline ends. In DNA form, the CDR3 reads TGTGCCAGCAGTGAACCCTCCGGGAAGGCAAGTAAGCAGTACTTC. It specifies CASSEPSGKASKQYF.

This clonotype appeared a few times. J is TRBJ2-7 and V is TRBV7-8; the D gene is possibly TRBD1 (7 bases). Germline V lookup: CDR1 SGHVS, CDR2 FQNEAQ. The CDR3 is made up of 17 amino acids. Between the trimmed V and J ends, which lost 5 bases and 4 bases, there was a span of 24 bases. The CDR3 DNA sequence: TGTGCCAGCAGCGATACCATACAGGGGCCGGGGGATTACGAGCAGTACTTC. This gives the protein CASSDTIQGPGDYEQYF. The full variable domain, in which reference TRBV7-8 and TRBJ2-7 provide the parts outside the CDR3, is GAGVSQSPRYKVAKRGQDVALRCDPISGHVSLFWYQQALGQGPEFLTYFQNEAQLDKSGLPSDRFFAERPEGSVSTLKIQRTQQEDSAVYLCASSDTIQGPGDYEQYFGPGTRLTVT.

In its sample, this clonotype was seen a few times. The genes are TRBV12-3 or TRBV12-4 and TRBJ1-1; TRBD1 is a possible D gene (5 bases). The CDR3 covers 14 residues. V was shortened by 6 bases and J by 6 bases, with 17 bases between the two germline ends. In nucleotides, the CDR3 is TGTGCCAGCAGCTACTGGGGGTCGGGGGCTGAAGCTTTCTTT. As protein: CASSYWGSGAEAFF.

The V call is TRBV30, the J call TRBJ2-7; D perhaps matches TRBD1 (6 bases). CDR1 GTSNPN and CDR2 SVGIG come from the germline V gene (reference sequence). V gave up 1 base and J gave up 1 base, with 11 bases separating them. The CDR3 totals 14 residues. The CDR3 DNA sequence: TGTGCCTGGAGTGCCGGACAGCAGTCCTACGAGCAGTACTTC. This gives the protein CAWSAGQQSYEQYF.

The V call is TRBV7-2, the J call TRBJ1-1; the match to TRBD1 covers 7 bases. After removal of 4 bases from V and 2 bases from J, the junction contained 7 bases not matched to a gene. Germline V lookup: CDR1 SGHTA, CDR2 FQGNSA. CDR3 length equals 15 residues. CDR3 nucleotide sequence: TGTGCCAGCAGCTACGCAGGGACAGAAAACACTGAAGCTTTCTTT. It translates to CASSYAGTENTEAFF.

This chain links TRBV29-1 with TRBJ2-1; no clear D gene. CDR3 length equals 14 residues. The germline V gene has CDR1 SQVTM and CDR2 ANQGSEA. The V gene lost 3 bases and the J gene lost 7 bases, with 16 bases spanning the gap. CDR3 residues: CSVDSQVAANEQFF. CDR3 coding DNA: TGCAGCGTTGATTCCCAGGTGGCGGCGAATGAGCAGTTCTTC.

The rearrangement joins TRBV12-3 or TRBV12-4 to TRBJ1-5; a possible D gene is TRBD1 (5 bases). With 7 bases removed from V and 6 bases from J, the gap between germline ends came to 13 bases. The CDR3 has 13 amino acids. In nucleotides, the CDR3 is TGTGCCAGCAATGCAGGGTTCGGTCAGCCCCAGCATTTT. It encodes CASNAGFGQPQHF.

The gene calls are TRBV7-9 and TRBJ2-5, with TRBD2 matching over 7 bases. CDR1 and CDR2 (germline): SEHNR, FQNEAQ (reference sequence). This CDR3 is 17 amino acids long. With 2 bases clipped from V and 5 bases from J, the junction kept 14 bases outside the gene matches. The CDR3 here is CASSLLPGGPNMETQYF. In DNA form, the CDR3 reads TGTGCCAGCAGCTTATTACCGGGAGGCCCAAATATGGAGACCCAGTACTTC.

This clonotype was seen a handful of times. The chain carries TRBV7-2 and TRBJ2-3; 9 bases map to TRBD2. The CDR3 has 15 amino acids. CDR1 SGHTA and CDR2 FQGNSA come from the germline V gene. The V segment lost 4 bases and the J segment 6 bases; nucleotides outside the gene matches: 8. CDR3 nucleotide sequence: TGTGCCAGCAGCTCCAGCGGGGGGCAGAAGGATACGCAGTATTTT. It codes for CASSSSGGQKDTQYF.

This clonotype was seen more than once but under ten times. The chain has TRBV12-3 or TRBV12-4 and TRBJ1-5; TRBD1 matches 7 bases. The CDR3 loop spans 15 amino acids. With V trimmed by 2 bases and J by 7 bases, 8 bases remained unmatched. CDR3 nucleotides: TGTGCCAGCAGTTTATGGGGACAGACTTCACAGCCCCAGCATTTT. Translation: CASSLWGQTSQPQHF.

A single count supports this clonotype. Mismatch with germline at one junction end may stem from a read error. The rearrangement links TRBV7-7 to TRBJ2-2; 7 bases align to TRBD2. This CDR3 comprises 15 residues. Germline lookup yields CDR1 SSHAT and CDR2 FNYEAQ (reference sequence). The CDR3 DNA sequence: TGTGCTAGCAGCCCAGCGGGGTGGAACACCGGGGAGCTGTTTTTT. Protein: CASSPAGWNTGELFF.

This sequence joins TRBV10-3 and TRBJ1-2; TRBD1 aligns across 11 bases. Germline CDR1 reads ENHRY; CDR2 reads SYGVKD. Trimming removed 6 bases from V and 6 bases from J; junction bases left unmatched: 9. The CDR3 covers 15 residues. The CDR3 DNA reads TGTGCCATCAGGGGACTCAGGACAGGGGGCGATGGCTACACCTTC. Protein product: CAIRGLRTGGDGYTF.

The rearrangement links TRBV12-5 to TRBJ2-5, with D maybe TRBD1 (5 bases). Trimming left V 4 bases short and J 1 base short, with 7 bases between. This CDR3 region has 13 residues. CDR1 LGHNT and CDR2 FRNRAP come from the germline V gene. The CDR3 DNA reads TGTGCTAGTGGTTCCAGGGTCCAAGAGACCCAGTACTTC. This codes for CASGSRVQETQYF.

This clonotype occurred a few times. The chain is built from TRBV12-3 or TRBV12-4 and TRBJ2-2; TRBD2 aligns across 12 bases. This CDR3 contains 18 residues. After removal of 4 bases from V and 6 bases from J, the junction contained 12 bases not matched to a gene. The CDR3 sequence: CASSSLAGGAEGAGELFF. CDR3 sequence (DNA): TGTGCCAGCAGTTCACTAGCGGGAGGTGCCGAGGGGGCCGGGGAGCTGTTTTTT.

This clonotype showed up just a few times. The chain recombines TRBV27 with TRBJ2-3; 13 bases are a match to TRBD2. Germline loops: CDR1 MNHEY, CDR2 SMNVEV (reference sequence). This CDR3 contains 17 residues. With V trimmed by 5 bases and J by 1 base, 6 bases remained unmatched. The CDR3 region is CASSPLGTSGGTDTQYF. CDR3 DNA sequence: TGTGCCAGCAGTCCCCTCGGGACTAGCGGGGGCACAGATACGCAGTATTTT.

The CDR3 DNA sequence: TGTGCCTGGAGGAAGGCGGGGGTAGCTCGTTACTCCACCGGGGAGCTGTTTTTT. It is translated as CAWRKAGVARYSTGELFF. The V call is TRBV30, the J call TRBJ2-2; TRBD2 matches 7 bases. The V and J ends lost 3 bases and 4 bases, in that order; junction bases with no gene match: 17. From germline, CDR1 is GTSNPN and CDR2 SVGIG (reference sequence). This CDR3 has 18 amino acids.

This clonotype has more than one count but fewer than ten. The rearrangement uses TRBV11-2 and TRBJ2-1, with D unclear. Germline loops: CDR1 SGHAT, CDR2 FQNNGV. V was trimmed by 2 bases and J by 6 bases, leaving 11 bases between them. This CDR3 has 14 residues. CDR3 bases: TGTGCCAGCAGCTTATGGACCCGAGTCAATGAGCAGTTCTTC. It translates to CASSLWTRVNEQFF.

The V call is TRBV15, the J call TRBJ2-2, with 7 bases matching TRBD2. Germline V lookup: CDR1 LNHNV, CDR2 YYDKDF (reference sequence). The junction had 5 bases not matched to a gene; V was cut back by 3 bases and J by 4 bases. This CDR3 is built from 15 residues. CDR3 loop: CATSSLREGTGELFF. The CDR3 DNA follows: TGTGCCACCAGCAGTCTCAGGGAGGGCACCGGGGAGCTGTTTTTT.

This clonotype was counted ten times or more. The chain is built from TRBV20-1 and TRBJ2-7; TRBD2 agrees at 7 bases. The V and J ends lost 3 bases and 6 bases, in that order; junction bases with no gene match: 11. The CDR3 is 14 amino acids. The V gene's germline CDR1 is DFQATT and CDR2 SNEGSKA (reference sequence). CDR3 sequence: CSARGGRDVLEQYF. The CDR3 bases are TGCAGTGCTAGGGGGGGGAGGGACGTTCTCGAGCAGTACTTC.

This clonotype was found a few times. V and J are TRBV7-9 and TRBJ2-1, with a tentative D call TRBD1 (5 bases). V was clipped by 4 bases and J by 8 bases, with 12 bases between them. Germline lookup yields CDR1 SEHNR and CDR2 FQNEAQ (reference sequence). The CDR3 is made up of 13 amino acids. The CDR3 sequence: CASSWAGRHEQFF. DNA for the CDR3: TGTGCCAGCAGCTGGGCAGGGCGGCATGAGCAGTTCTTC.